Described below is a single TCR beta chain sequence and its context. Its antigen remains unknown. The record originates from a study of T-cell reconstitution after alpha-beta-depleted transplantation in children. Whole-study results and caveats: Reportedly, roughly two months post-transplant, alpha-beta T cells arose from several hundred expanded graft clones. A year post-transplant, T-cell counts and diversity derived mostly from newly produced T cells. From surviving recipient T cells and thymic progenitors came the high day-60 TCRbeta diversity observed in some patients.

Preparation of the TCRbeta library was carried out with unique molecular identifiers. TCRdb reanalysed the PCR reads using MiXCR and keeps one entry per CDR3 protein. The sample contains approximately 500,000 distinct CDR3 sequences, about 11% of which appear only once. The germline V and J ends were trimmed by 4 bases and 7 bases, with 17 bases remaining between them. Germline V gives CDR1 SGHNT, CDR2 YYREEE (reference sequence). The CDR3 loop spans 14 amino acids. J is TRBJ2-5 and V is TRBV5-4, with D perhaps TRBD1 or TRBD2 (5 bases each). Sequenced material: PBMCs, taken before TCRalphabeta/CD19-depleted stem cell transplant. The TCR was taken from a child aged 2 to 15 with inherited bone marrow failure, due to receive a stem cell transplant. The CDR3: CASSRDRSMGTQYF. The CDR3 DNA sequence: TGTGCCAGCAGCCGGGACCGGTCCATGGGGACCCAGTACTTC.